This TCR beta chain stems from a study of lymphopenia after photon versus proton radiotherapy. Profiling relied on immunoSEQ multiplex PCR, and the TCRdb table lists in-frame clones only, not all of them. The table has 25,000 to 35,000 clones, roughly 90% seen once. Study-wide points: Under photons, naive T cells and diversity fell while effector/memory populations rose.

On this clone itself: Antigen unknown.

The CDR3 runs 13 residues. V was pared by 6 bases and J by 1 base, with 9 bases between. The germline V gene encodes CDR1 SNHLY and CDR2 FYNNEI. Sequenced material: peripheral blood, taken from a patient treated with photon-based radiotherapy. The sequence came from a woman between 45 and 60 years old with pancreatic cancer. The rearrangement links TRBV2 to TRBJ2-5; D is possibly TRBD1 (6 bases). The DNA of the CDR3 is TGTGCCAGCAGGGGACACCTCCAAGAGACCCAGTACTTC. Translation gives CASRGHLQETQYF. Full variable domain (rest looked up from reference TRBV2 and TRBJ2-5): EPEVTQTPSHQVTQMGQEVILRCVPISNHLYFYWYRQILGQKVEFLVSFYNNEISEKSEIFDDQFSVERPDGSNFTLKIRSTKLEDSAMYFCASRGHLQETQYFGPGTRLLVL.